Listed below are T cell receptor beta chains from one sample, sequenced in a study of T cells in Graves' hyperthyroidism and ophthalmopathy. Using its own MiXCR run on the multiplex PCR reads, TCRdb lists one record per CDR3 protein. This sample has approximately 700,000 distinct CDR3 sequences, with roughly 15% found just once. Sequencing was carried out using blood. These TCRs come from a young man with Graves' hyperthyroidism. Both conserved end residues are trimmed from each CDR3.

TRBJ2-3 | TRBV19 | ASSIVAGRVTDTQY
TRBJ1-6 | TRBV27 | ASSLDRGFSPLH
TRBJ1-2 | TRBV20-1 | SARDQDRPNYGYT
TRBJ2-1 | TRBV12-3/TRBV12-4 | ASSLLEPSYNEQF
TRBJ2-7 | TRBV7-6 | ASSLGVSRDEQY
TRBJ2-1 | TRBV7-2 | ASSPVLAGNEQF
TRBJ2-5 | TRBV5-1 | ASSLAGHLETQY
TRBJ2-7 | TRBV7-6 | ASSPRLDSYEQY
TRBJ1-3 | TRBV3-1 | ASSQPGVGTGNTIY
TRBJ2-3 | TRBV29-1 | SVGGGTSGRGWDTQY
TRBJ1-1 | TRBV20-1 | SASEGNTEAF
TRBJ1-5 | TRBV12-3/TRBV12-4 | ASNANLNQPQH
TRBJ2-7 | TRBV12-3/TRBV12-4 | ASSLGPWDEQY
TRBJ2-1 | TRBV9 | ASSGGPDRGELGEQF
TRBJ1-6 | TRBV6-1 | ASSSSSPYNSPLH
TRBJ2-7 | TRBV5-6 | ASSLAGSFYEQY
TRBJ2-3 | TRBV20-1 | SARDPWGDRTDTQY
TRBJ1-5 | TRBV20-1 | SARSGWTGGNQPQH
TRBJ2-3 | TRBV10-3 | AISEEPQRDSTDTQY
TRBJ1-5 | TRBV4-3 | ASSLLTGGDQPQH
TRBJ2-7 | TRBV11-3 | ATPGTGLYEQY
TRBJ1-1 | TRBV4-2 | ASSQESVLNTEAF
TRBJ1-2 | TRBV2 | ASRGGGGGYT
TRBJ1-3 | TRBV10-3 | AISRDRARGNTIY
TRBJ1-1 | TRBV7-2 | ASSYATGYTEAF
TRBJ2-2 | TRBV29-1 | SVNPGTGELF
TRBJ1-1 | TRBV27 | ASSLSVGPNTEAF
TRBJ2-3 | TRBV20-1 | SVPTPVTQY
TRBJ2-7 | TRBV27 | ARADSYEQY
TRBJ2-3 | TRBV16 | ASSPLAGGGSDTQY
TRBJ1-2 | TRBV28 | AGSYRGNFNYGYT
TRBJ2-7 | TRBV6-2/TRBV6-3 | ASSSLAGVGREQY
TRBJ1-5 | TRBV20-1 | SARGTANQPQH
TRBJ1-6 | TRBV15 | ATSRAGTGNSPLH
TRBJ2-1 | TRBV15 | ATKLASSYNEQF
TRBJ1-1 | TRBV5-1 | ASSTRPGEVAF